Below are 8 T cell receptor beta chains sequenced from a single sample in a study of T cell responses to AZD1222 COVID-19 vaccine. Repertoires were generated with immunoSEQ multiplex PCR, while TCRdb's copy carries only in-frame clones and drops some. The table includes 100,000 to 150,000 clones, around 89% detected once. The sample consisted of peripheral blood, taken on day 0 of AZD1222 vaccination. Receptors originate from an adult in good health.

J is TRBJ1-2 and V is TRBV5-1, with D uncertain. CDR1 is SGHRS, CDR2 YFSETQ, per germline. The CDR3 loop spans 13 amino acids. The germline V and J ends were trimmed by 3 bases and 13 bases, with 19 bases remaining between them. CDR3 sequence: CASSSSAAGEGTF. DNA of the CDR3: TGCGCCAGCAGCTCTTCGGCGGCTGGGGAAGGCACCTTC.

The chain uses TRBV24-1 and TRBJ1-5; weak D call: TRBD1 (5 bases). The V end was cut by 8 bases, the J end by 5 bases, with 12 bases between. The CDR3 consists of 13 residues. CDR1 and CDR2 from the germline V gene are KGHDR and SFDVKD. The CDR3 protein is CATKGKGDQPQHF. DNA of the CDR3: TGTGCCACCAAGGGCAAAGGGGATCAGCCCCAGCATTTT.

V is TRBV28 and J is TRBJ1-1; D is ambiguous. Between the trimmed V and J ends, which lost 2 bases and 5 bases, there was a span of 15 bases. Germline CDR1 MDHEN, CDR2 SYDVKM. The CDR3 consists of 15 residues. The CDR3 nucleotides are TGTGCCAGCAGTTTAGATGTAGGCCCCTGGACTGAAGCTTTCTTT. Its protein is CASSLDVGPWTEAFF. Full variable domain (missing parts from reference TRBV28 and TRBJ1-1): DVKVTQSSRYLVKRTGEKVFLECVQDMDHENMFWYRQDPGLGLRLIYFSYDVKMKEKGDIPEGYSVSREKKERFSLILESASTNQTSMYLCASSLDVGPWTEAFFGQGTRLTVV.

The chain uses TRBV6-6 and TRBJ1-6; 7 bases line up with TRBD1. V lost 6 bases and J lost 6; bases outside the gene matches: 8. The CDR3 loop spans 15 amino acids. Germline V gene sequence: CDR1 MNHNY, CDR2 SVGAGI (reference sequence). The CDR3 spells CASSDRQGSNSPLHF. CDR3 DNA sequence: TGTGCCAGCAGCGATAGACAGGGAAGTAATTCACCCCTCCACTTT.

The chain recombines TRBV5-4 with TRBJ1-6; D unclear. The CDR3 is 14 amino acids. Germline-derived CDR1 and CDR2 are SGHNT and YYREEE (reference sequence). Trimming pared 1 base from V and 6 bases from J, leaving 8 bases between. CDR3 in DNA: TGTGCCAGCAGCTTGCAGTGGGGTAATTCACCCCTCCACTTT. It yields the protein CASSLQWGNSPLHF.

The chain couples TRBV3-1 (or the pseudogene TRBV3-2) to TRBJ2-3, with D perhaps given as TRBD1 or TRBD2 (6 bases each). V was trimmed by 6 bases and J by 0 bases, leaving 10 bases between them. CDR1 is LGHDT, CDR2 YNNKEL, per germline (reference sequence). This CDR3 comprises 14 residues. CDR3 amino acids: CASRTGTSTDTQYF. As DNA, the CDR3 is TGTGCCAGCAGAACAGGGACTAGCACAGATACGCAGTATTTT.

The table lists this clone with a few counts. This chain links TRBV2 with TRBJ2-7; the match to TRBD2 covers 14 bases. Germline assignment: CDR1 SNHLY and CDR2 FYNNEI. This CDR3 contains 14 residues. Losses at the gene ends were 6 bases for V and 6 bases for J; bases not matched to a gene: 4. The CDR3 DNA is TGTGCCAGCAGGGGACTAGCGGGAGCTGGCGAGCAGTACTTC. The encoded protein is CASRGLAGAGEQYF.

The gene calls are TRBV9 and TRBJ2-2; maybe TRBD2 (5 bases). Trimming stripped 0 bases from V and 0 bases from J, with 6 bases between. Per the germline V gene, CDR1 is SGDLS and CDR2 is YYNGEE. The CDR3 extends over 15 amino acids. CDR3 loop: CASSVEAANTGELFF. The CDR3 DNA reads TGTGCCAGCAGCGTAGAAGCGGCGAACACCGGGGAGCTGTTTTTT.